A single TCR beta chain is shown here with its context. The CDR3 is made up of 15 amino acids. V shed 0 bases and J shed 11 bases, with 17 bases lying between them. Germline CDR1 is SNHLY and CDR2 is FYNNEI. The sample belongs to a study of blood T cell repertoires in COVID-19. Study-wide context: PBMCs, B-cell-depleted T cells, or T cells provided the cDNA or gDNA that made up the material.

As processed by the authors: Using reference gene primer amplification, nucleated cell counts were estimated. Generated by immunoSEQ multiplex PCR, the TCRdb table keeps only in-frame clones and is missing some. V, J and clone size were drawn from that table, and D and trimming were deduced from the DNA. The table records some 150,000 clones, 87% of them present only once. Input material: peripheral blood. The chain couples TRBV2 to TRBJ1-3; no clear D. This TCR derives from a woman between 35 and 50 years old with acute or convalescent COVID-19. CDR3 coding DNA: TGTGCCAGCAGTGAAGCGGGCGGGCCGGTGGAAGCCATATATTTT. Protein product: CASSEAGGPVEAIYF. The complete variable domain, with remaining parts taken from reference TRBV2 and TRBJ1-3, reads EPEVTQTPSHQVTQMGQEVILRCVPISNHLYFYWYRQILGQKVEFLVSFYNNEISEKSEIFDDQFSVERPDGSNFTLKIRSTKLEDSAMYFCASSEAGGPVEAIYFGEGSWLTVV.